The TCR beta chain under discussion was sequenced for a study of blood T cell repertoires in COVID-19. Original analysis: Using reference gene primer amplification, nucleated cell counts were estimated. Generated by immunoSEQ multiplex PCR, the TCRdb table keeps only in-frame clones and is missing some. V and J calls and clone size come straight from that table; D and trimming were deduced from the DNA. The sample has roughly 57,000 clones, roughly 90% seen once; the top ten hold around 20%. The J segment lost 7 bases and the V segment lost 4 bases, leaving 12 bases of the junction unmatched. The CDR3 sequence is 15 residues long. CDR1 MNHGY and CDR2 SAAAGT come from the germline V gene.

This clonotype was sampled from a human donor in a cohort sampled during active COVID-19. The rearrangement uses TRBV6-8 and TRBJ2-7; 8 bases agree with TRBD1. Source material: peripheral blood. The CDR3 coding sequence is TGTGCCAGCAGTTCCTTCAAGACAGGGGCGGGGGAGCAGTACTTC. Encoded protein: CASSSFKTGAGEQYF.